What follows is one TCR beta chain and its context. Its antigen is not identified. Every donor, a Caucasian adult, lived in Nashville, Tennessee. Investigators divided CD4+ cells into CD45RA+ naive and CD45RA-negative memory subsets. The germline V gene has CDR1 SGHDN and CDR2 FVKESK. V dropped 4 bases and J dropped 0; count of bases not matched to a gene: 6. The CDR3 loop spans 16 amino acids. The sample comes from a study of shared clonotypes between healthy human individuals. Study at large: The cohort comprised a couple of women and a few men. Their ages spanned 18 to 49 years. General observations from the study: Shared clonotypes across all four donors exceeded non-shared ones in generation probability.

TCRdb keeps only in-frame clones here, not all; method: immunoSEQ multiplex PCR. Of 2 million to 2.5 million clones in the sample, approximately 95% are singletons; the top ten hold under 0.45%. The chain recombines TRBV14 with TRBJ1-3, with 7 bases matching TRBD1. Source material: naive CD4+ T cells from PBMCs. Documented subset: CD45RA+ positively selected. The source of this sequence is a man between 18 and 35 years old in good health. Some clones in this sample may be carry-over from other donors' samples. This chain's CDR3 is CASSLLQGHSGNTIYF. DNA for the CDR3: TGTGCCAGCAGCCTACTACAGGGGCACTCTGGAAACACCATATATTTT.